A selection of T cell receptor beta chains follows, all from one sample in a study of T-cell reconstitution after alpha-beta-depleted transplantation in children. One entry per CDR3 protein, called by TCRdb with MiXCR from the PCR reads. The table includes about 300,000 distinct CDR3 sequences, roughly 8.2% detected once. The sample here was peripheral blood, taken 360 days after TCRalphabeta/CD19-depleted stem cell transplant. The source is a female patient younger than 10 who had a stem cell transplant for Fanconi anemia, so the T cells may come from the graft donor. CDR3s include the opening cysteine and the closing phenylalanine or tryptophan. A D gene is named only where the DNA matches it firmly. Some rows have no size entry. The others give once, few or many, or a class for an expanded clone.

.	TRBV7-2	.	TRBJ1-1	CASSLGGAMTEAFF	TGTGCCAGCAGCTTAGGGGGGGCTATGACTGAAGCTTTCTTT
many	TRBV12-3/TRBV12-4	.	TRBJ2-7	CASSLMAGPSNEQYF	TGTGCCAGCAGTTTGATGGCGGGCCCAAGCAACGAGCAGTACTTC
.	TRBV24-1	.	TRBJ2-5	CATSDSWGETQYF	TGTGCCACCAGTGATTCTTGGGGAGAGACCCAGTACTTC
few	TRBV7-2	.	TRBJ1-1	CASSLVRRGYTEAFF	TGTGCCAGCAGCTTAGTACGCCGGGGGTACACTGAAGCTTTCTTT
many	TRBV5-1	.	TRBJ2-6	CASSLGSRKLPSGANVLTF	TGCGCCAGCAGCTTGGGTTCCCGGAAGCTTCCCTCTGGGGCCAACGTCCTGACTTTC
many	TRBV25-1	.	TRBJ1-5	CASSIGVGQPQHF	TGTGCCAGCAGTATCGGGGTCGGGCAGCCCCAGCATTTT
.	TRBV2	TRBD2	TRBJ2-3	CASSETGGQADTQYF	TGTGCCAGCTCCGAAACGGGGGGGCAAGCAGATACGCAGTATTTT
many	TRBV7-8	TRBD1	TRBJ2-7	CASSAGGSYEQYF	TGTGCCAGCAGCGCAGGGGGATCCTACGAGCAGTACTTC
many	TRBV20-1	.	TRBJ2-1	CSAREPGYFNEQFF	TGCAGTGCTAGAGAACCAGGGTATTTCAATGAGCAGTTCTTC
.	TRBV7-9	.	TRBJ2-1	CASSIRASSYNDQFF	TGTGCCAGCAGTATAAGGGCTAGCTCCTACAATGACCAGTTCTTC
.	TRBV10-3	.	TRBJ1-1	CAISEVELMNTEAFF	TGTGCCATCAGTGAGGTAGAGCTCATGAACACTGAAGCTTTCTTT
many	TRBV5-1	.	TRBJ2-3	CASSALTDTQYF	TGCGCCAGCAGCGCCCTCACAGATACGCAGTATTTT
.	TRBV19	.	TRBJ1-3	CASGVGPSGNTIYF	TGTGCCAGCGGCGTGGGTCCCTCTGGAAACACCATATATTTT
few	TRBV6-2/TRBV6-3	.	TRBJ1-1	CASSPRRTEAFF	TGTGCCAGCAGCCCACGGCGGACTGAAGCTTTCTTT
many	TRBV20-1	.	TRBJ2-5	CSARGPLGLAEETQYF	TGCAGTGCTAGAGGGCCCCTCGGGCTAGCAGAAGAGACCCAGTACTTC
many	TRBV6-2/TRBV6-3	.	TRBJ2-1	CASSYGTGDNEQFF	TGTGCCAGCAGTTATGGGACTGGGGACAATGAGCAGTTCTTC
many	TRBV20-1	.	TRBJ2-3	CSARDARSTDTQYF	TGCAGTGCTAGAGATGCCAGGAGCACAGATACGCAGTATTTT
many	TRBV4-2	.	TRBJ2-2	CASSQGNEGSNTGELFF	TGTGCCAGCAGCCAAGGGAACGAGGGATCGAACACCGGGGAGCTGTTTTTT
many	TRBV2	.	TRBJ2-1	CASTAYNEQFF	TGTGCCAGCACGGCTTACAATGAGCAGTTCTTC
.	TRBV7-3	.	TRBJ2-6	CASSVSGTNVLTF	TGTGCCAGCAGCGTATCGGGCACCAACGTCCTGACTTTC
few	TRBV5-5	.	TRBJ1-4	CASSQTGAGANEKLFF	TGTGCCAGCAGTCAAACCGGGGCAGGCGCCAATGAAAAACTGTTTTTT
many	TRBV5-1	.	TRBJ2-3	CATSDVGTDTQYF	TGCGCCACCTCCGACGTGGGCACAGATACGCAGTATTTT
many	TRBV12-3/TRBV12-4	.	TRBJ1-5	CASSPSGGNQPQHF	TGTGCCAGCAGTCCCTCAGGGGGCAATCAGCCCCAGCATTTT
.	TRBV2	.	TRBJ1-5	CASSGFGASNQPQHF	TGTGCCAGCAGTGGATTTGGGGCCAGCAATCAGCCCCAGCATTTT
many	TRBV5-1	.	TRBJ2-2	CASEDSWNTGELFF	TGCGCCAGTGAGGACAGCTGGAACACCGGGGAGCTGTTTTTT
many	TRBV5-6	.	TRBJ2-1	CASSFLRTEYYNEQFF	TGTGCCAGCAGCTTCCTCCGGACGGAATACTACAATGAGCAGTTCTTC
many	TRBV5-1	TRBD1	TRBJ1-2	CASSQGQGANYGYTF	TGCGCCAGCAGCCAGGGACAGGGGGCTAACTATGGCTACACCTTC
many	TRBV5-5	.	TRBJ1-1	CASSLAGQNTEAFF	TGTGCCAGCAGCTTGGCGGGACAGAACACTGAAGCTTTCTTT
many	TRBV9	TRBD1	TRBJ2-1	CASSLQGAGRDEQFF	TGTGCCAGCAGCCTACAGGGGGCAGGTAGGGATGAGCAGTTCTTC
many	TRBV7-9	.	TRBJ1-2	CASSLVGGPYGYTF	TGTGCCAGCAGCTTAGTTGGGGGGCCCTATGGCTACACCTTC
.	TRBV19	.	TRBJ1-5	CASSIGGFNQPQHF	TGTGCCAGTAGTATAGGCGGATTCAATCAGCCCCAGCATTTT
few	TRBV6-2/TRBV6-3	.	TRBJ2-7	CASSFGGDEQYF	TGTGCCAGCAGTTTCGGAGGGGACGAGCAGTACTTC
many	TRBV7-8	.	TRBJ2-1	CASSLAPRLMFGNEQFF	TGTGCCAGCAGCTTAGCCCCCCGACTAATGTTCGGGAATGAGCAGTTCTTC
many	TRBV24-1	TRBD1	TRBJ2-5	CATSETGTGYETQYF	TGTGCCACCAGTGAGACCGGGACAGGGTATGAGACCCAGTACTTC
.	TRBV6-1	TRBD1	TRBJ2-5	CASSFQDRGGETQYF	TGTGCCAGCAGCTTTCAGGACAGGGGAGGAGAGACCCAGTACTTC
many	TRBV11-3	TRBD1	TRBJ2-2	CASSQETGSGELFF	TGTGCCAGCAGCCAGGAGACAGGGTCCGGGGAGCTGTTTTTT
few	TRBV20-1	TRBD1	TRBJ1-1	CSAPRRTGNTEAFF	TGCAGTGCCCCGCGCCGGACAGGGAACACTGAAGCTTTCTTT
many	TRBV5-6	.	TRBJ2-7	CASSFGSAGPYEQYF	TGTGCCAGCAGCTTCGGGTCGGCAGGCCCCTACGAGCAGTACTTC
many	TRBV9	.	TRBJ2-3	CASSPTWGTDTQYF	TGTGCCAGCAGCCCGACTTGGGGGACAGATACGCAGTATTTT
.	TRBV9	.	TRBJ2-5	CASKTRAGDQETQYF	TGTGCCAGCAAAACTAGAGCGGGCGATCAAGAGACCCAGTACTTC
medium-sized	TRBV27	.	TRBJ2-1	CASIERDSGRLEQFF	TGTGCCAGCATCGAAAGGGACTCGGGCCGCCTTGAGCAGTTCTTC
many	TRBV27	.	TRBJ2-1	CASTADYGAPWNEQFF	TGTGCCAGCACCGCGGACTATGGAGCCCCTTGGAATGAGCAGTTCTTC
few	TRBV5-6	TRBD1	TRBJ2-3	CASSLAPTGYTDTQYF	TGTGCCAGCAGCTTGGCCCCGACAGGGTACACAGATACGCAGTATTTT
many	TRBV5-1	.	TRBJ2-7	CASSRGNPYEQYF	TGCGCCAGTTCGAGGGGGAACCCCTACGAGCAGTACTTC
many	TRBV4-2	TRBD1	TRBJ1-1	CASSQEVIWGTGESFF	TGTGCCAGCAGCCAGGAAGTGATCTGGGGGACAGGGGAGAGTTTCTTT